Below are 26 T cell receptor beta chains sequenced from a single sample in a study of vaccination effects on CD4 cells after COVID-19. These receptors lack a known antigen. The data were produced by immunoSEQ multiplex PCR, yet TCRdb's version contains in-frame clones alone and is incomplete. The sample shows 35,000 to 55,000 clones, approximately 70% of them seen only once. Antigen-specific CD4+ T cells were first expanded with viral peptide pools by the ViraFEST assay and only then sequenced. The culture ran for 10 days before CD4+ T cells were isolated. Between March and December 2020, the person had a SARS-CoV-2 infection that PCR confirmed. The sample in question was CD4+ T cells from PBMCs cultured with a peptide pool, obtained before COVID-19 vaccination. These receptors were taken from a human donor who had a prior SARS-CoV-2 infection.

J is TRBJ1-5 and V is TRBV5-1; tentatively, D is TRBD1 (6 bases). This CDR3 region has 14 residues. The V end lost 4 bases, the J end lost 3 bases, and 11 bases lay between the germline ends. Germline CDR1 reads SGHRS; CDR2 reads YFSETQ. The CDR3 loop is CASSRGQINQPQHF. Here the CDR3 DNA reads TGCGCCAGCAGCCGAGGACAGATCAATCAGCCCCAGCATTTT. The variable domain in full, completed from reference TRBV5-1 and TRBJ1-5, reads KAGVTQTPRYLIKTRGQQVTLSCSPISGHRSVSWYQQTPGQGLQFLFEYFSETQRNKGNFPGRFSGRQFSNSRSEMNVSTLELGDSALYLCASSRGQINQPQHFGDGTRLSIL.

V gene TRBV7-3 combines with J gene TRBJ1-6; D ambiguous. Germline assignment: CDR1 SGHTA and CDR2 FQGTGA. Deletions cut 5 bases from V and 7 bases from J, with 9 bases between. CDR3 size: 13 residues. This chain's CDR3 is CASSTYKNSPLHF. CDR3 sequence (DNA): TGTGCCAGCAGCACGTACAAGAATTCACCCCTCCACTTT.

This chain connects TRBV6-1 to TRBJ2-7, with TRBD2 matching 12 bases. The CDR3 length is 17 residues. V was pared by 1 base and J by 4 bases, with 8 bases of the junction left unmatched. Germline loops: CDR1 MNHNS, CDR2 SASEGT. CDR3 sequence: CASSEVSLAGGRYEQYF. Written as DNA, the CDR3 is TGTGCCAGCAGTGAAGTTAGCCTAGCGGGAGGGCGGTACGAGCAGTACTTC.

The chain couples TRBV9 to TRBJ2-2, with unresolved D. The CDR3 has 13 amino acids. V lost 7 bases to trimming and J lost 4 bases, with 11 bases between them. Germline V gene sequence: CDR1 SGDLS, CDR2 YYNGEE. The CDR3 sequence is CASGPQPTGELFF. In DNA form, the CDR3 reads TGTGCCAGCGGGCCTCAGCCCACCGGGGAGCTGTTTTTT.

The V gene is TRBV5-8, the J gene TRBJ2-3, with 10 bases matching TRBD1. The CDR3 length is 14 residues. J lost 3 bases, V lost 4 bases, and 2 bases had no gene match. Germline-derived CDR1 and CDR2 are SGHTS and YDEGEE. The CDR3 bases are TGTGCCAGCAGCGAGGACAGGGGGACAGATACGCAGTATTTT. Residues: CASSEDRGTDTQYF.

The chain recombines TRBV7-3 with TRBJ2-2; D is ambiguous. V was pared by 2 bases and J by 6 bases, with 7 bases between. Germline values: CDR1 SGHTA, CDR2 FQGTGA. CDR3 size: 13 residues. This CDR3 reads CASSLRVSGELFF. The CDR3 nucleotides read TGTGCCAGCAGCTTACGGGTCTCCGGGGAGCTGTTTTTT. The variable domain in full, completed from reference TRBV7-3 and TRBJ2-2, reads GAGVSQTPSNKVTEKGKYVELRCDPISGHTALYWYRQSLGQGPEFLIYFQGTGAADDSGLPNDRFFAVRPEGSVSTLKIQRTERGDSAVYLCASSLRVSGELFFGEGSRLTVL.

The V and J genes are TRBV5-6 and TRBJ2-1, with D possibly being TRBD1 (5 bases). V shed 1 base and J shed 0 bases, with 11 bases lying between them. The CDR3 spans 16 residues. The germline gives CDR1 SGHDT, CDR2 YYEEEE. CDR3 sequence (DNA): TGTGCCAGCAGCTTGTTTTCCCAGGGCTCCTACAATGAGCAGTTCTTC. Protein sequence: CASSLFSQGSYNEQFF.

V is TRBV4-3 and J is TRBJ1-3; D is unclear. Germline CDR1 reads LGHNA; CDR2 reads YSLEER. Trimming stripped 4 bases from V and 1 base from J, with 8 bases between. The length of the CDR3 is 14 residues. The CDR3 sequence: CASSRGSSGNTIYF. Written as DNA, the CDR3 is TGCGCCAGCAGCCGAGGTAGTTCTGGAAACACCATATATTTT.

V is TRBV2 and J is TRBJ2-5; tentative D call: TRBD2 (6 bases). CDR3 length: 15 residues. CDR1 is SNHLY, CDR2 FYNNEI, per germline. The V and J ends lost 6 bases and 5 bases respectively, with 19 bases between them. CDR3: CASSLLGGYPETQYF. In nucleotides, the CDR3 is TGTGCCAGCAGCTTACTCGGGGGTTACCCCGAGACCCAGTACTTC.

The V call is TRBV6-5, the J call TRBJ1-1; D remains ambiguous. Trimming took 4 bases from V and 1 from J, leaving 13 bases between them. Germline CDR1 reads MNHEY; CDR2 reads SVGAGI. The CDR3 has 15 residues. This CDR3 is CASSLRSGSNTEAFF. CDR3 DNA sequence: TGTGCCAGCAGTTTACGGTCAGGTTCGAACACTGAAGCTTTCTTT.

This chain connects TRBV29-1 to TRBJ2-3, with TRBD2 identical over 9 bases. This CDR3 is 16 amino acids long. V dropped 4 bases and J dropped 1; count of bases not matched to a gene: 9. Germline-derived CDR1 and CDR2 are SQVTM and ANQGSEA. CDR3 bases: TGCAGCGTTGTCCCGTTTAGCGGGAGAGGCACAGATACGCAGTATTTT. Translated: CSVVPFSGRGTDTQYF.

The chain recombines TRBV30 with TRBJ2-3, with D perhaps TRBD1 (6 bases). Trimming pared 2 bases from V and 6 bases from J, leaving 9 bases between. The CDR3 spans 12 residues. Looked up from germline, CDR1 is GTSNPN and CDR2 is SVGIG (reference sequence). The CDR3 here is CAWSLGADTQYF. As DNA, the CDR3 is TGTGCCTGGAGTCTGGGGGCGGATACGCAGTATTTT.

The chain has TRBV12-5 and TRBJ2-2; TRBD1 matches 11 bases. The CDR3 runs to 15 residues. V shed 5 bases and J 7 bases; nucleotides not matched to a gene: 6. The germline V gene encodes CDR1 LGHNT and CDR2 FRNRAP. The CDR3 nucleotides are TGTGCTAGTGGTGCCCGGGACAGGGGGATCGGGGAGCTGTTTTTT. Translated, it gives CASGARDRGIGELFF. The full variable domain, with the rest looked up from reference TRBV12-5 and TRBJ2-2, is DARVTQTPRHKVTEMGQEVTMRCQPILGHNTVFWYRQTMMQGLELLAYFRNRAPLDDSGMPKDRFSAEMPDATLATLKIQPSEPRDSAVYFCASGARDRGIGELFFGEGSRLTVL.

This chain connects TRBV10-3 to TRBJ1-5, with D maybe TRBD1 (5 bases). CDR1 and CDR2 from the germline V gene are ENHRY and SYGVKD. This CDR3 contains 14 residues. Trimming pared 10 bases from V and 2 bases from J, leaving 15 bases between. The CDR3 sequence is CASRGDERNQPQHF. CDR3 nucleotide sequence: TGTGCCAGCCGGGGGGACGAACGCAATCAGCCCCAGCATTTT.

This clone showed up just a few times. The J gene is TRBJ2-5, the V gene TRBV5-4, with 7 bases lining up with TRBD1. Trimming took 3 bases from V and 4 from J; bases not matched to a gene: 6. CDR3 length: 14 amino acids. Looked up from germline, CDR1 is SGHNT and CDR2 is YYREEE (reference sequence). Here the CDR3 reads CASSSDRVGETQYF. CDR3 DNA sequence: TGTGCCAGCAGCTCCGACAGGGTAGGAGAGACCCAGTACTTC.

The V call is TRBV19, the J call TRBJ2-2; 8 bases map to TRBD1. Trimming removed 4 bases from V and 4 bases from J; junction bases left unmatched: 14. Germline values: CDR1 LNHDA, CDR2 SQIVND (reference sequence). CDR3 length: 18 residues. CDR3 sequence (DNA): TGTGCCAGTAGTACTGCCCGGACAGGGTGGTCGGGCACCGGGGAGCTGTTTTTT. Translated, it gives CASSTARTGWSGTGELFF.

J is TRBJ2-3 and V is TRBV9; TRBD2 might be the D (6 bases). Germline V gene data show CDR1 as SGDLS and CDR2 as YYNGEE. Trimming shortened V by 4 bases and J by 0 bases, and 15 bases separated the two germline ends. The CDR3 has 16 residues. The CDR3 here is CASSLRGAGSTDTQYF. CDR3 DNA sequence: TGTGCCAGCAGCCTACGTGGAGCGGGTAGCACAGATACGCAGTATTTT.

The chain uses TRBV5-4 and TRBJ2-7, with 7 nucleotides matching TRBD1. Germline values: CDR1 SGHNT, CDR2 YYREEE (reference sequence). CDR3 length equals 15 residues. The V gene end was trimmed by 1 base and the J gene end by 2 bases; junction bases not matched to a gene: 6. The CDR3 DNA follows: TGTGCCAGCAGCTTGTCACAGGGGTTGCCCTACGAGCAGTACTTC. It encodes CASSLSQGLPYEQYF.

This clone was found a few times. The chain joins TRBV7-2 to TRBJ1-4, with TRBD1 matching over 7 bases. The V and J ends lost 5 bases and 4 bases, in that order; junction bases with no gene match: 7. This CDR3 comprises 15 residues. Per the germline V gene, CDR1 is SGHTA and CDR2 is FQGNSA. CDR3 sequence (DNA): TGTGCCAGCAGCCGTTTAGGGACAGATAATGAAAAACTGTTTTTT. It codes for CASSRLGTDNEKLFF.

The chain links TRBV7-6 to TRBJ2-1; D is perhaps TRBD1 (5 bases). Germline-derived CDR1 and CDR2 are SGHVS and FNYEAQ. This CDR3 comprises 15 residues. Trimming took 5 bases from V and 2 from J, leaving 13 bases between them. This CDR3 is CASSPAGSPYNEQFF. The CDR3 coding sequence is TGTGCCAGCAGCCCCGCAGGGTCGCCCTACAATGAGCAGTTCTTC.

This clone was observed a handful of times. This chain links TRBV9 with TRBJ2-5; 9 nucleotides agree with TRBD1. V lost 4 bases to trimming and J lost 5 bases; unmatched junction nucleotides: 3. CDR3 size: 13 residues. Germline CDR1 reads SGDLS; CDR2 reads YYNGEE. CDR3 sequence: CASSTGGWETQYF. The CDR3, as DNA: TGTGCCAGCAGCACAGGGGGCTGGGAGACCCAGTACTTC. Variable domain in full (rest from reference TRBV9 and TRBJ2-5): DSGVTQTPKHLITATGQRVTLRCSPRSGDLSVYWYQQSLDQGLQFLIQYYNGEERAKGNILERFSAQQFPDLHSELNLSSLELGDSALYFCASSTGGWETQYFGPGTRLLVL.

The chain couples TRBV3-1 (or the pseudogene TRBV3-2) to TRBJ2-3, with TRBD2 as a possible D gene (5 bases). V was clipped by 5 bases and J by 0 bases, with 18 bases between them. The CDR3 is 17 amino acids. The germline CDR1 and CDR2 sequences are LGHDT and YNNKEL (reference sequence). The CDR3: CASSTQLEYTSTDTQYF. The CDR3 nucleotides read TGTGCCAGCAGCACACAACTAGAGTACACCAGCACAGATACGCAGTATTTT.

This clone was counted a few times. CDR3 region: CASSQDFQGGNYGYTF. Here the CDR3 DNA reads TGCGCCAGCAGCCAAGATTTCCAGGGGGGTAACTATGGCTACACCTTC. The chain recombines TRBV4-1 with TRBJ1-2; 7 bases align to TRBD1. The length of the CDR3 is 16 residues. V gave up 0 bases and J gave up 1 base; unmatched junction bases: 5. Germline CDR1 and CDR2: MGHRA and YSYEKL.

The chain employs TRBV6-5 and TRBJ2-3; D is possibly TRBD2 (5 bases). Trimming pared 2 bases from V and 6 bases from J, leaving 12 bases between. This CDR3 spans 14 amino acids. Germline values: CDR1 MNHEY, CDR2 SVGAGI. CDR3 amino acids: CASSYGGPGDTQYF. In DNA form, the CDR3 reads TGTGCCAGCAGTTACGGCGGGCCGGGGGATACGCAGTATTTT.

This chain uses TRBV4-3 with TRBJ2-7; either TRBD1 or TRBD2 may supply D (5 bases each). Germline V gene data show CDR1 as LGHNA and CDR2 as YSLEER. There are 16 residues in the CDR3. V was shortened by 4 bases and J by 4 bases, with 20 bases between the two germline ends. CDR3 sequence: CASSRGLSGQEYEQYF. CDR3 sequence (DNA): TGCGCCAGCAGCCGAGGATTGTCGGGGCAAGAGTACGAGCAGTACTTC.

The chain carries TRBV2 and TRBJ2-7, with a possible D match to TRBD2 (6 bases). Germline CDR1 and CDR2: SNHLY and FYNNEI. This CDR3 region has 14 residues. Trimming cost V 2 bases and J 4 bases, with 12 bases left between them. The CDR3 is CASSETRGRYEQYF. CDR3 DNA: TGTGCCAGCAGTGAAACCCGTGGGAGGTACGAGCAGTACTTC.